A selection of T cell receptor beta chains follows, all from one sample in a study of cytomegalovirus exposure and HLA in healthy donors. Assay used: immunoSEQ multiplex PCR; TCRdb lists only in-frame clones, some missing. Among 150,000 to 200,000 clones listed, around 77% were seen once. The sample comprised PBMCs. These receptors all come from a man between 25 and 39 years old in good health and CMV-seronegative. CDR3s include the opening cysteine and the closing phenylalanine or tryptophan. The order of the fields is CDR3 length, V gene, CDR3 protein.

CDR3 length: 17; V gene: TRBV7-6; CDR3 protein: CASSLGVSGRVKETQYF
CDR3 length: 16; V gene: TRBV5-1; CDR3 protein: CASSGLLPSDGGEQYF
CDR3 length: 15; V gene: TRBV7-9; CDR3 protein: CASSPRDTNTGELFF
CDR3 length: 16; V gene: TRBV7-9; CDR3 protein: CASSSYGVAGTDTQYF
CDR3 length: 15; V gene: TRBV6-4; CDR3 protein: CASSTGLAGTDTQYF
CDR3 length: 15; V gene: TRBV6-5; CDR3 protein: CASSKEYRGNTEAFF
CDR3 length: 17; V gene: TRBV25-1; CDR3 protein: CASSDRVAGSGPDTQYF
CDR3 length: 16; V gene: TRBV5-1; CDR3 protein: CASSLVGSGRTYEQYF
CDR3 length: 13; V gene: TRBV4-1; CDR3 protein: CASSPRRNYEQYF
CDR3 length: 17; V gene: TRBV28; CDR3 protein: CASSLSGQGAIDYGYTF
CDR3 length: 15; V gene: TRBV5-6; CDR3 protein: CASSHIQGLNSPLHF
CDR3 length: 17; V gene: TRBV19; CDR3 protein: CASRKLPGQGNTGELFF
CDR3 length: 13; V gene: TRBV6-1; CDR3 protein: CASSEYAGYGYTF
CDR3 length: 15; V gene: TRBV6-1; CDR3 protein: CASRGDSNLGNEQFF
CDR3 length: 16; V gene: TRBV6-5; CDR3 protein: CASSYGGAVLNTEAFF
CDR3 length: 12; V gene: TRBV6-5; CDR3 protein: CASTRWGDEQYF
CDR3 length: 16; V gene: TRBV28; CDR3 protein: CASSLFRDLTTGELFF
CDR3 length: 15; V gene: TRBV6-5; CDR3 protein: CASSYSPSGNYEQYF
CDR3 length: 14; V gene: TRBV7-2; CDR3 protein: CASSLVPGLETQYF
CDR3 length: 15; V gene: TRBV18; CDR3 protein: CASSPGRQVVNEQYF
CDR3 length: 13; V gene: TRBV28; CDR3 protein: CASSPLYSYGYTF
CDR3 length: 14; V gene: TRBV11-2; CDR3 protein: CASSLRLIQETQYF
CDR3 length: 15; V gene: TRBV6-6; CDR3 protein: CASSYPGTGGKPLHF
CDR3 length: 12; V gene: TRBV12-5; CDR3 protein: CASGLQNQPQHF